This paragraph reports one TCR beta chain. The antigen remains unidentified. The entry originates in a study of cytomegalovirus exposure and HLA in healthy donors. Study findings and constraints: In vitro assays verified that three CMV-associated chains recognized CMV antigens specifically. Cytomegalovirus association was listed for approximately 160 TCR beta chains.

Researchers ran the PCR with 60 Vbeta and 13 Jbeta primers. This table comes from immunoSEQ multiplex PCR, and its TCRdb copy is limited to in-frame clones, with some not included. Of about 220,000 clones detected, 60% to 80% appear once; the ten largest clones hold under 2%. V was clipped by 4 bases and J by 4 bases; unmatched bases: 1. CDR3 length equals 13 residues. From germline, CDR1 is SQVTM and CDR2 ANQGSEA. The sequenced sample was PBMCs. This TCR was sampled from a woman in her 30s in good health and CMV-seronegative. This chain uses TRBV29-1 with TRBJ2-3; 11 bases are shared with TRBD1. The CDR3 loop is CSVVGQGADTQYF. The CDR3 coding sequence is TGCAGCGTTGTGGGACAGGGGGCAGATACGCAGTATTTT.